What follows describes a single TCR beta chain. Its antigen is unknown. Base qualities are not at hand, and no much larger clone is one base apart. These data originate in a study of blood T cell repertoires in COVID-19 (dated by TCRdb to the early 2020s). Background for the entire study: Samples covering the acute and convalescent phases of COVID-19 were provided by collaborators in the United States, Italy and Spain. Samples came from the ongoing ImmuneRACE study (first 160 participants) plus 1,254 subjects from 6 global collaborators. Where available, HLA class I and class II types were taken from metadata supplied by the sample provider and were not determined by assay-based typing. The material from the prospective study consisted of cDNA or gDNA derived from T cells, B-cell-depleted T cells, or PBMCs. Deeply sampled blood TCRbeta repertoires from subjects exposed to, actively infected with, or recovered from COVID-19 were included in the dataset. The sample metadata nearly always contained a de-identified subject ID, COVID-19 status, age in years and sex. The repertoires were released in a freely available public database meant as a resource for research on the immune response to SARS-CoV-2.

Points the paper makes about the study in general: The quantity of clinical and demographic metadata differed by source and by participant and was supplied without curation.

The CDR3 goes from the cysteine to the phenylalanine over 14 residues. The only DNA kept is the CDR3, 42 bases in frame from the first base. V sheds 7 bases and J sheds 5 bases, leaving 17 bases between their ends. As encoded in the germline V gene, CDR1 is ENHRY while CDR2 is SYGVKD. TCRbeta CDR3 regions were amplified from genomic DNA using the immunoSEQ Assay, a bias-controlled multiplex PCR. The source study handled its data this way. Within the assay, amplification of reference gene primers was used to estimate how many nucleated cells each sample contained. Sequence reads were collapsed and filtered to measure the absolute abundance of every unique TCRbeta CDR3 rearrangement. For each sample, productive Simpson clonality was calculated by taking the square root of Simpson's diversity index across productive rearrangements. Not all clones reach the TCRdb copy of this immuneACCESS table, which keeps in-frame sequences only. Checked studies attribute under half of the gap to unresolved V genes and leave the rest unexplained. V and J calls and clone size are copied from that table; D and trimming were computed from the DNA. The sample has approximately 250,000 clones on record, approximately 88% of them singletons. The ten largest clones add up to 0.95% to 1.5% of the sample.

Participants in the prospective study were aged about 18 to 95 years, lived in under 30 United States geographic areas, and enrolled through a virtual design. Cohort assignment in the prospective study relied on participant-reported clinical history from a screening survey and a study questionnaire. Mobile phlebotomists in the prospective study collected whole blood, serum and a nasopharyngeal or oropharyngeal swab from every participant. Prospective study participants could optionally give additional blood draws and questionnaires over an approximately 2-month period. Before DNA extraction, blood samples from the prospective study were shipped at room temperature or frozen.

The sequence came from a woman aged 40 to 55 with acute COVID-19. The chain is encoded by TRBV10-3 joined to TRBJ1-2, and perhaps TRBD1 as D gene, on 5 matching bases. Material for sequencing was PBMCs or T cells enriched from blood (not recorded which). The encoded CDR3 is CAIMSGNGAYGYTF. In nucleotide form, the sequence is TGTGCCATCATGTCAGGGAATGGGGCTTATGGCTACACCTTC.